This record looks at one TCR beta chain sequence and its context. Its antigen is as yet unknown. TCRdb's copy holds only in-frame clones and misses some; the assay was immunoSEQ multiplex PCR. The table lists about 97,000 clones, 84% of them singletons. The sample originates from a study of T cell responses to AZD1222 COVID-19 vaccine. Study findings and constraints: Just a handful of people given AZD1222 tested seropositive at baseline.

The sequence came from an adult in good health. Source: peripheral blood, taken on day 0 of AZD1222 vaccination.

The CDR3 DNA is TGTGCCAGCAGCAACAGGGCGAACACTGAAGCTTTCTTT. It codes for CASSNRANTEAFF. The gene calls are TRBV11-3 and TRBJ1-1, with D perhaps matching TRBD1 (6 bases). V gave up 5 bases and J gave up 1 base, with 8 bases separating them. The CDR3 is made up of 13 amino acids. In germline, CDR1 is SGHNT, CDR2 YENEEA.